Sequencing of this TCR beta chain was carried out in a study of human T cells and chemical hapten exposure. Study context: The study traced per-sample TCR yield variation mainly to small differences in pooled library volumes.

Trimming took 1 base from V and 4 from J; bases not matched to a gene: 16. Germline loops: CDR1 LGHNA, CDR2 YSLEER. This CDR3 is built from 21 residues. In the library, unique molecular identifiers were attached to individual cDNA molecules. TCRdb re-called the RACE reads with MiXCR, one entry per CDR3 protein. This table holds tens of thousands of distinct CDR3 sequences, 8% to 9.5% found once. Stated time point: patch test 2, 6 weeks after DPC sensitization. Treatment indicated: therapeutic diphenylcyclopropenone sensitization with weekly scalp DPC. The input for sequencing was whole blood, taken in connection with sensitization to the hapten diphenylcyclopropenone (DPC). The chain is built from TRBV4-3 and TRBJ2-3; TRBD2 matches at 14 bases. This receptor was obtained from a man aged 25-40 years with alopecia areata. Some clones in this sample may be carry-over from other donors' samples. The CDR3 nucleotides read TGCGCCAGCAGCCAAGTCGGAGGTTCGACTAGCGGGGGGGCCAGGGCAGATACGCAGTATTTT. Its translation is CASSQVGGSTSGGARADTQYF.